These 8 T cell receptor beta chains were all obtained from the same sample, sequenced in a study of graft-versus-host responses after intestinal transplantation. TCRdb keeps only in-frame clones here, not all; method: immunoSEQ multiplex PCR. The sample lists under 25,000 clones; more than 75% were seen once. This specimen consisted of PBMCs, obtained approximately 220 days after intestinal transplant. These receptors originate from a human patient who received an intestinal transplant, so some T cells may come from the graft donor.

This sequence joins TRBV4-1 and TRBJ2-7; perhaps D is TRBD1 or TRBD2 (5 bases each). The CDR3 contains 17 residues. Trimming removed 0 bases from V and 2 bases from J, with 17 bases in between. Germline CDR1 reads MGHRA; CDR2 reads YSYEKL. In nucleotides, the CDR3 is TGCGCCAGCAGCCAAGATCACCGGGGACGAGAAACCTACGAGCAGTACTTC. This sequence encodes CASSQDHRGRETYEQYF.

For this clone: Its ends do not fully match the called genes, so a read error is possible. The chain couples TRBV10-3 to TRBJ2-7; TRBD2 agrees at 14 bases. The tail of the sequence fits TRBJ2-5 better, so the J call may be wrong. The CDR3 consists of 15 residues. CDR1 and CDR2 (germline): ENHRY, SYGVKD. The CDR3 bases are TGTGCCATCGGTGAGACTAGCGGGGGGGCAGAGACCCAGTACTTC. Its protein product is CAIGETSGGAETQYF.

The CDR3 reads CAISEMVSSYNEQFF. In DNA, the CDR3 is TGTGCCATCAGTGAGATGGTCAGCTCCTACAATGAGCAGTTCTTC. The chain is built from TRBV10-3 and TRBJ2-1; D unclear. This CDR3 has 15 amino acids. Trimming pared 2 bases from V and 0 bases from J, leaving 8 bases between. The germline V gene has CDR1 ENHRY and CDR2 SYGVKD.

This chain connects TRBV7-2 to TRBJ2-1; D is ambiguous. In germline, CDR1 is SGHTA, CDR2 FQGNSA. V lost 5 bases, J lost 7 bases, and 18 bases lay in between. The CDR3 covers 15 residues. CDR3 loop: CASSPNPVPGNEQFF. The DNA of the CDR3 is TGTGCCAGCAGCCCCAACCCCGTCCCTGGGAATGAGCAGTTCTTC.

The chain combines TRBV6-5 with TRBJ2-7; D gene uncertain. The CDR3 extends over 13 amino acids. Germline lookup yields CDR1 MNHEY and CDR2 SVGAGI. V lost 0 bases to trimming and J lost 1 base, with 4 bases between them. CDR3 in amino acids: CASSYSRSYEQYF. CDR3 bases: TGTGCCAGCAGTTACTCGAGATCCTACGAGCAGTACTTC.

The chain has TRBV11-1 and TRBJ1-1; weak D call: TRBD1 (6 bases). CDR3 length equals 14 residues. V was trimmed by 5 bases and J by 0 bases, leaving 10 bases between them. Germline assignment: CDR1 SGHAT and CDR2 FQDESV (reference sequence). The CDR3 protein is CASSPGQLNTEAFF. The CDR3 DNA reads TGTGCCAGCAGCCCAGGACAGTTGAACACTGAAGCTTTCTTT.

The chain has TRBV2 and TRBJ1-5, with no clear D. Per germline, CDR1 SNHLY and CDR2 FYNNEI. Deletions cut 6 bases from V and 4 bases from J, with 16 bases between. The CDR3 has 15 amino acids. The CDR3 sequence: CASRPTAAPNQPQHF. CDR3 DNA sequence: TGTGCCAGCAGGCCCACGGCGGCCCCAAATCAGCCCCAGCATTTT.

V usage is TRBV5-4 and J usage is TRBJ1-2; D is perhaps TRBD1 (6 bases). V was cut by 4 bases and J by 10 bases, with 20 bases left in between. The CDR3 runs to 14 residues. The V gene's germline CDR1 is SGHNT and CDR2 YYREEE (reference sequence). CDR3 sequence reads: CASSLDRTPAFYTF. CDR3 DNA sequence: TGTGCCAGCAGCCTCGACAGGACGCCAGCGTTCTACACCTTC.